These 17 T cell receptor beta chains came from one sample sequenced in a study of T-cell reconstitution after alpha-beta-depleted transplantation in children. Preparation of the TCRbeta library was carried out with unique molecular identifiers. TCRdb called the PCR reads again in MiXCR, with one record for every CDR3 protein. The data show more than 85,000 distinct CDR3 sequences, 4.5% to 7.5% seen once. Sample: PBMCs, mostly from graft donor cells, taken 60 days after TCRalphabeta/CD19-depleted stem cell transplant. The receptors here all came from a female patient aged 2 to 10 who had a stem cell transplant for Fanconi anemia, so the T cells may come from the graft donor.

The V and J genes are TRBV18 and TRBJ2-5; the D gene is possibly TRBD1 (6 bases). The CDR3 runs 15 residues. Germline-derived CDR1 and CDR2 are KGHSH and LQKENI. V was cut by 5 bases and J by 4 bases, with 17 bases left in between. The CDR3 here is CASSSLTGLGETQYF. As DNA, the CDR3 is TGTGCCAGCTCATCCCTGACAGGTCTTGGAGAGACCCAGTACTTC.

This chain uses TRBV5-1 with TRBJ2-1, with D possibly TRBD2 on 6 matching bases. Germline V lookup: CDR1 SGHRS, CDR2 YFSETQ. Trimming removed 2 bases at V and 0 bases at J, with 9 bases between. The CDR3 is 15 amino acids. The CDR3 DNA follows: TGCGCCAGCAGCTTAGTAGCGGACTCCTACAATGAGCAGTTCTTC. Its translation is CASSLVADSYNEQFF.

This clonotype turned up a few times. The chain couples TRBV5-6 to TRBJ2-4, with TRBD2 as a possible D gene (5 bases). Germline V gives CDR1 SGHDT, CDR2 YYEEEE. V lost 2 bases and J 2 bases, leaving 8 bases between the germline ends. CDR3 size: 14 residues. In DNA form, the CDR3 reads TGTGCCAGCAGCTTCCAGCGGTCCAAAAACATTCAGTACTTC. Its protein is CASSFQRSKNIQYF.

A few counts support this clonotype. The chain joins TRBV28 to TRBJ1-4; D perhaps matches TRBD1 (5 bases). From germline, CDR1 is MDHEN and CDR2 SYDVKM. The CDR3 extends over 17 amino acids. V was cut by 6 bases and J by 8 bases, with 25 bases left in between. This chain's CDR3 is CASSSNPTAPEGEKLFF. CDR3 DNA: TGTGCCAGCAGCTCCAACCCAACCGCCCCGGAGGGGGAAAAACTGTTTTTT.

The chain employs TRBV20-1 and TRBJ2-1, with 13 bases aligning to TRBD2. Looked up from germline, CDR1 is DFQATT and CDR2 is SNEGSKA (reference sequence). The V segment lost 6 bases and the J segment 1 base; nucleotides outside the gene matches: 9. This CDR3 contains 17 residues. As DNA, the CDR3 is TGCAGTGCCTCCGGGACTAGCGGGGCTTCTTCCTACAATGAGCAGTTCTTC. It translates to CSASGTSGASSYNEQFF.

This clonotype occurred many times. The chain has TRBV5-1 and TRBJ1-2; TRBD1 matches 9 bases. This CDR3 comprises 16 residues. Germline CDR1 and CDR2: SGHRS and YFSETQ. J gave up 3 bases and V 4 bases, and 10 bases lay outside the gene matches. CDR3 bases: TGCGCCAGCAGCATGGATAACAGGGGGCGCGACTATGGCTACACCTTC. Translation gives CASSMDNRGRDYGYTF.

This clonotype came up a few times. The chain uses TRBV6-1 and TRBJ2-7; TRBD1 aligns across 9 bases. J was trimmed by 2 bases and V by 6 bases; bases with no gene match: 2. This CDR3 has 13 residues. Germline V lookup: CDR1 MNHNS, CDR2 SASEGT. The CDR3 sequence: CASRDRGPYEQYF. The DNA of the CDR3 is TGTGCCAGCAGGGACAGGGGACCCTACGAGCAGTACTTC.

This clonotype has just a few counts. The CDR3 DNA reads as TGTGCCAGCAGCCCTACCCCCGGGACACTTGAGCAGTACTTC. This gives the protein CASSPTPGTLEQYF. The V call is TRBV5-5, the J call TRBJ2-7, with D perhaps matching TRBD1 (6 bases). Trimming took off 4 bases at V and 7 bases at J, with 18 bases between the two ends. CDR1 SGHKS and CDR2 YYEKEE come from the germline V gene (reference sequence). The CDR3 contains 14 residues.

This clonotype was picked up many times. The V and J genes are TRBV7-9 and TRBJ2-7; D gene uncertain. V lost 5 bases to trimming and J lost 1 base, with 15 bases between them. Germline values: CDR1 SEHNR, CDR2 FQNEAQ (reference sequence). The CDR3 is made up of 15 amino acids. CDR3 amino acids: CASSRPSGGSYEQYF. The CDR3 bases are TGTGCCAGCAGCCGCCCTAGTGGCGGATCCTACGAGCAGTACTTC.

This clonotype showed up many times. The chain joins TRBV7-9 to TRBJ2-7; TRBD2 is a possible D gene (5 bases). This CDR3 is built from 15 residues. V shed 6 bases and J shed 5 bases, with 20 bases lying between them. From germline, CDR1 is SEHNR and CDR2 FQNEAQ (reference sequence). CDR3: CASRRLEGNVDEQYF. The DNA for the CDR3 is TGTGCCAGCAGGCGTCTTGAGGGTAATGTCGACGAGCAGTACTTC.

The table lists this clonotype with a few counts. The chain has TRBV6-1 and TRBJ1-6; 8 positions agree with TRBD1. This CDR3 contains 18 residues. CDR1 is MNHNS and CDR2 is SASEGT in the germline V gene. Trimming at V came to 6 bases and at J to 0 bases, leaving 10 bases not matched to a gene. In nucleotides, the CDR3 is TGTGCCAGCAGCGGCGACCGGGACAGGAGCTCCTATAATTCACCCCTCCACTTT. Residues: CASSGDRDRSSYNSPLHF.

The table lists this clonotype with many counts. The chain joins TRBV7-9 to TRBJ2-5; perhaps TRBD2 as D (5 bases). The V gene's germline CDR1 is SEHNR and CDR2 FQNEAQ (reference sequence). This CDR3 has 11 residues. V was clipped by 5 bases and J by 8 bases, with 9 bases between them. The CDR3 coding sequence is TGTGCCAGCAGCCCCGAGGGAACCCAGTACTTC. This sequence encodes CASSPEGTQYF.

This clonotype has a handful of counts. This chain joins TRBV7-9 and TRBJ1-1, with a possible D match to TRBD1 (5 bases). The V gene's germline CDR1 is SEHNR and CDR2 FQNEAQ (reference sequence). V lost 5 bases and J lost 1, with 20 bases in between. The CDR3 spans 17 residues. CDR3 sequence reads: CASSTGRREAGNTEAFF. The DNA of the CDR3 is TGTGCCAGCAGCACGGGACGAAGAGAGGCTGGGAACACTGAAGCTTTCTTT. The full variable domain, its missing parts supplied by reference TRBV7-9 and TRBJ1-1, is DTGVSQNPRHKITKRGQNVTFRCDPISEHNRLYWYRQTLGQGPEFLTYFQNEAQLEKSRLLSDRFSAERPKGSFSTLEIQRTEQGDSAMYLCASSTGRREAGNTEAFFGQGTRLTVV.

This clonotype was seen many times. The chain uses TRBV28 and TRBJ2-2, with 12 bases that match TRBD1. Germline V gives CDR1 MDHEN, CDR2 SYDVKM. This CDR3 comprises 15 residues. With V trimmed by 6 bases and J by 6 bases, 5 bases remained unmatched. The CDR3 loop reads CASSPGTGGPGELFF. In DNA form, the CDR3 reads TGTGCCAGCAGCCCCGGGACAGGGGGCCCCGGGGAGCTGTTTTTT.

The chain is built from TRBV28 and TRBJ2-7; 15 bases align to TRBD2. Germline trimming cut 2 bases from V and 0 bases from J; bases unmatched to any gene: 5. The germline gives CDR1 MDHEN, CDR2 SYDVKM. The CDR3 totals 18 residues. CDR3: CASSLRTSGRAHSYEQYF. As DNA, the CDR3 is TGTGCCAGCAGTTTACGGACTAGCGGGAGGGCCCACTCCTACGAGCAGTACTTC. Variable domain in full (rest from reference TRBV28 and TRBJ2-7): DVKVTQSSRYLVKRTGEKVFLECVQDMDHENMFWYRQDPGLGLRLIYFSYDVKMKEKGDIPEGYSVSREKKERFSLILESASTNQTSMYLCASSLRTSGRAHSYEQYFGPGTRLTVT.

There are many counts of this clonotype. J is TRBJ2-7 and V is TRBV28; D perhaps matches TRBD1 (6 bases). The V end lost 7 bases, the J end lost 4 bases, and 8 bases lay between the germline ends. There are 11 residues in the CDR3. CDR1 and CDR2 (germline): MDHEN, SYDVKM. In DNA, the CDR3 is TGTGCCAGCAAAGGGGGTTACGAGCAGTACTTC. Protein sequence: CASKGGYEQYF.

This clonotype was seen at least ten times. The rearrangement uses TRBV28 and TRBJ1-2; 7 bases are a match to TRBD1. The length of the CDR3 is 13 residues. V was clipped by 3 bases and J by 5 bases; unmatched bases: 3. Germline assignment: CDR1 MDHEN and CDR2 SYDVKM. As DNA, the CDR3 is TGTGCCAGCAGTTTCGACAGGGTTTATGGCTACACCTTC. Amino acids: CASSFDRVYGYTF.